Below are 20 T cell receptor beta chains sequenced from a single sample in a study of blood T cell repertoires in COVID-19. Clones were sequenced by immunoSEQ multiplex PCR, and TCRdb holds only the in-frame ones, with some missing. In the table there are approximately 28,000 clones, around 89% of which are singletons. The sequenced sample consisted of peripheral blood. These receptors were obtained from a human donor in a cohort sampled during active COVID-19.

This clone was detected only a few times. V is TRBV15 and J is TRBJ1-4; 8 positions agree with TRBD1. Trimming removed 4 bases from V and 8 bases from J; junction bases left unmatched: 9. Germline CDR1 and CDR2: LNHNV and YYDKDF (reference sequence). This CDR3 has 15 amino acids. The CDR3 loop reads CATSTQGAPGEKLFF. The CDR3 nucleotides are TGTGCCACCAGCACGCAGGGGGCGCCGGGGGAAAAACTGTTTTTT. Complete variable domain (other parts from reference TRBV15 and TRBJ1-4): DAMVIQNPRYQVTQFGKPVTLSCSQTLNHNVMYWYQQKSSQAPKLLFHYYDKDFNNEADTPDNFQSRRPNTSFCFLDIRSPGLGDTAMYLCATSTQGAPGEKLFFGSGTQLSVL.

The chain recombines TRBV5-4 with TRBJ2-2, with TRBD2 identical over 7 bases. There are 18 residues in the CDR3. J lost 3 bases, V lost 3 bases, and 14 bases had no gene match. CDR1 and CDR2 (germline): SGHNT, YYREEE (reference sequence). CDR3: CASSSFVKRGYDTGELFF. The CDR3 nucleotides read TGTGCCAGCAGCTCCTTCGTGAAGCGGGGTTATGACACCGGGGAGCTGTTTTTT.

The chain recombines TRBV9 with TRBJ2-7; TRBD1 is a possible D gene (6 bases). The germline gives CDR1 SGDLS, CDR2 YYNGEE. The CDR3 runs to 15 residues. V dropped 1 base and J dropped 3 bases, with 14 bases sitting between them. The CDR3 region is CASSVRGTSGYEQYF. CDR3 bases: TGTGCCAGCAGCGTAAGAGGGACATCAGGCTACGAGCAGTACTTC.

This chain uses TRBV9 with TRBJ2-4; D possibly corresponds to TRBD1 (6 bases). With 3 bases removed from V and 6 bases from J, the gap between germline ends came to 13 bases. Germline-derived CDR1 and CDR2 are SGDLS and YYNGEE. The CDR3 has 14 amino acids. CDR3 protein: CASSAGTIGNIQYF. The CDR3 DNA reads as TGTGCCAGCAGCGCCGGGACAATCGGAAACATTCAGTACTTC.

In nucleotides, the CDR3 is TGCGCCAGCAGGGACTCAACGACAGGGTTAGTGGCCGGGGAGCTGTTTTTT. Its translation is CASRDSTTGLVAGELFF. The chain has TRBV5-1 and TRBJ2-2; 7 bases fit TRBD1. CDR1 and CDR2 (germline): SGHRS, YFSETQ. The length of the CDR3 is 17 residues. Trimming at V came to 5 bases and at J to 6 bases, leaving 16 bases not matched to a gene.

V usage is TRBV7-3 and J usage is TRBJ1-2; TRBD1 is a possible D gene (5 bases). CDR1 SGHTA and CDR2 FQGTGA come from the germline V gene. The CDR3 length is 13 residues. The germline V and J ends were trimmed by 1 base and 6 bases, with 9 bases remaining between them. CDR3 sequence (DNA): TGTGCCAGCAGCTTAAGTCAGGGAAATGGCTACACCTTC. It is translated as CASSLSQGNGYTF.

The CDR3 region is CASSPEGSNQPQHF. In DNA form, the CDR3 reads TGTGCCAGCAGCCCCGAGGGTAGCAATCAGCCCCAGCATTTT. The genes are TRBV5-8 and TRBJ1-5, with D uncertain. Trimming left V 4 bases short and J 0 bases short, with 8 bases between. CDR1 is SGHTS, CDR2 YDEGEE, per germline. The CDR3 runs to 14 residues. Full variable domain (rest looked up from reference TRBV5-8 and TRBJ1-5): EAGVTQSPTHLIKTRGQQATLRCSPISGHTSVYWYQQALGLGLQFLLWYDEGEERNRGNFPPRFSGRQFPNYSSELNVNALELEDSALYLCASSPEGSNQPQHFGDGTRLSIL.

About this clone: A junction end diverges from the germline sequence, so it may reflect a read error. V gene TRBV2 combines with J gene TRBJ1-6; possibly TRBD1 for D (6 bases). Germline CDR1 SNHLY, CDR2 FYNNEI. The CDR3 length is 13 residues. CDR3 DNA sequence: TGTGCCTGCAGGGGTTGGGGGGATTCACCCCTCCACTTT. Protein product: CACRGWGDSPLHF.

The V and J genes are TRBV6-5 and TRBJ2-3; perhaps TRBD1 as D (6 bases). The CDR3 consists of 13 residues. The V gene's germline CDR1 is MNHEY and CDR2 SVGAGI. The V and J ends lost 7 bases and 6 bases respectively, with 14 bases between them. CDR3 in amino acids: CASTTTGLDTQYF. Written as DNA, the CDR3 is TGTGCCAGCACTACCACAGGGTTGGATACGCAGTATTTT.

The J gene is TRBJ2-3, the V gene TRBV5-4, with 15 bases that match TRBD2. V trimming: 0 bases; J trimming: 3 bases; junction bases outside the gene matches: 8. Germline values: CDR1 SGHNT, CDR2 YYREEE (reference sequence). The CDR3 spans 19 residues. The CDR3 DNA reads TGTGCCAGCAGCTTGGGTGGGACTAGCGGGGGGTACAGTACAGATACGCAGTATTTT. This translates into CASSLGGTSGGYSTDTQYF.

The chain has TRBV7-2 and TRBJ2-4; the match to TRBD1 covers 9 bases. The CDR3 is made up of 16 amino acids. The V gene end was trimmed by 3 bases and the J gene end by 0 bases; junction bases not matched to a gene: 3. CDR1 and CDR2 from the germline V gene are SGHTA and FQGNSA. The CDR3 region is CASSFRQGGAKNIQYF. CDR3 DNA: TGTGCCAGCAGCTTTCGACAGGGGGGAGCCAAAAACATTCAGTACTTC.

The chain uses TRBV19 and TRBJ1-2, with D possibly TRBD1 on 5 matching bases. The CDR3 length is 15 residues. Trimming left V 5 bases short and J 8 bases short, with 21 bases between. CDR1 is LNHDA, CDR2 SQIVND, per germline (reference sequence). The chain's CDR3 is CASSPTGGNFKGYTF. For the CDR3, the DNA is TGTGCCAGTAGTCCAACCGGGGGGAATTTTAAGGGCTACACCTTC. The variable domain in full, completed from reference TRBV19 and TRBJ1-2, reads DGGITQSPKYLFRKEGQNVTLSCEQNLNHDAMYWYRQDPGQGLRLIYYSQIVNDFQKGDIAEGYSVSREKKESFPLTVTSAQKNPTAFYLCASSPTGGNFKGYTFGSGTRLTVV.

The genes are TRBV7-8 and TRBJ2-7; 10 bases line up with TRBD1. V shed 5 bases, J shed 3 bases, and the junction held 7 bases outside the gene matches. The length of the CDR3 is 15 residues. Per the germline V gene, CDR1 is SGHVS and CDR2 is FQNEAQ. CDR3 DNA: TGTGCCAGCAGCGTACGGACAGGGGGGAGCTACGAGCAGTACTTC. Translated: CASSVRTGGSYEQYF.

CDR3 in DNA: TGTGCCAGCAGCCGCTACAGGACCTCCTACGAGCAGTACTTC. This encodes CASSRYRTSYEQYF. This sequence joins TRBV11-2 and TRBJ2-7, with D possibly being TRBD1 (5 bases). The germline V gene has CDR1 SGHAT and CDR2 FQNNGV. This CDR3 has 14 amino acids. V was trimmed by 5 bases and J by 0 bases, leaving 11 bases between them.

The chain is built from TRBV6-4 and TRBJ2-1; TRBD1 is a possible D gene (7 bases). The CDR3 spans 12 residues. V was clipped by 8 bases and J by 9 bases, with 14 bases between them. The germline V gene encodes CDR1 MRHNA and CDR2 SNTAGT. In DNA form, the CDR3 reads TGTGCCAGCGGCTACCAGGGGGGTGAGCAGTTCTTC. It encodes CASGYQGGEQFF.

This chain uses TRBV19 with TRBJ1-1; 7 bases match TRBD1. J was trimmed by 1 base and V by 4 bases; bases with no gene match: 6. CDR1 and CDR2 from the germline V gene are LNHDA and SQIVND (reference sequence). This CDR3 has 15 residues. The CDR3 coding sequence is TGTGCCAGTAGTAACCCAGGGGGAAAGAACACTGAAGCTTTCTTT. Encoded protein: CASSNPGGKNTEAFF.

This sequence joins TRBV7-8 and TRBJ2-5; weak D call: TRBD2 (5 bases). V lost 2 bases and J 5 bases, leaving 12 bases between the germline ends. There are 14 residues in the CDR3. Germline CDR1 SGHVS, CDR2 FQNEAQ. The CDR3 DNA reads TGTGCCAGCAGCTTATACGGGGTCGGGGAGACCCAGTACTTC. Its translation: CASSLYGVGETQYF.

The V and J genes are TRBV28 and TRBJ1-6; D is possibly TRBD1 (5 bases). The germline V gene has CDR1 MDHEN and CDR2 SYDVKM. There are 15 residues in the CDR3. V lost 11 bases to trimming and J lost 7 bases, with 21 bases between them. The CDR3 spells CAGGGRGTENSPLHF. CDR3 sequence (DNA): TGTGCCGGAGGTGGGAGGGGTACAGAGAATTCACCCCTCCACTTT.

The CDR3 here is CASSWSSSYNSPLHF. As DNA, the CDR3 is TGTGCCAGCAGTTGGAGTAGCTCCTATAATTCACCCCTCCACTTT. This chain connects TRBV27 to TRBJ1-6, with D uncertain. Germline-derived CDR1 and CDR2 are MNHEY and SMNVEV (reference sequence). V lost 4 bases and J 0 bases, leaving 7 bases between the germline ends. This CDR3 spans 15 amino acids.

A few counts support this clone. This sequence joins TRBV11-2 and TRBJ2-7, with D perhaps TRBD1 (6 bases). The CDR3 spans 15 residues. Trimming cost V 1 base and J 5 bases, with 15 bases left between them. Germline lookup yields CDR1 SGHAT and CDR2 FQNNGV. This CDR3 reads CASSLGAGVSDEQYF. CDR3 nucleotides: TGTGCCAGCAGCTTAGGGGCAGGGGTCAGCGACGAGCAGTACTTC.